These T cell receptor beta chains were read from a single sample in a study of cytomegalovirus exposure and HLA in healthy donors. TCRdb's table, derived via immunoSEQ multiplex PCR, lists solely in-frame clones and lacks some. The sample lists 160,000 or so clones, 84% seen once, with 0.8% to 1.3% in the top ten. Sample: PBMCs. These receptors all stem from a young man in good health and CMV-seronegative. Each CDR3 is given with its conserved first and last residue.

CDR3: CASSESLILVGGPRFF; V: TRBV4-2; J: TRBJ2-1; length: 16
CDR3: CASSQTGLGANTEAFF; V: TRBV5-1; J: TRBJ1-1; length: 16
CDR3: CASSPGTGVREQYF; V: TRBV7-9; J: TRBJ2-7; length: 14
CDR3: CASSQWGRRNTEAFF; V: TRBV14; J: TRBJ1-1; length: 15
CDR3: CASSQDMTGQGADTQYF; V: TRBV4-1; J: TRBJ2-3; length: 17
CDR3: CSVERDQRFYGYTF; V: TRBV29-1; J: TRBJ1-2; length: 14
CDR3: CASRTGSSSYNEQFF; V: TRBV5-4; J: TRBJ2-1; length: 15
CDR3: CASNPGEPHEAFF; V: TRBV19; J: TRBJ1-1; length: 13
CDR3: CASSLTGKDNSPLHF; V: TRBV7-9; J: TRBJ1-6; length: 15
CDR3: CASSRGQGDEQYF; V: TRBV7-9; J: TRBJ2-7; length: 13
CDR3: CASSLARPVEAFF; V: TRBV7-8; J: TRBJ1-1; length: 13
CDR3: CASSTYTGELFF; V: TRBV7-2; J: TRBJ2-2; length: 12
CDR3: CASSSSISRTQAGDQPQHF; V: TRBV7-9; J: TRBJ1-5; length: 19
CDR3: CASSYSGLAGVQFF; V: TRBV6-5; J: TRBJ2-1; length: 14
CDR3: CASSSRTGENIQYF; V: TRBV18; J: TRBJ2-4; length: 14
CDR3: CASSRIRASYEQYF; V: TRBV11-2; J: TRBJ2-7; length: 14
CDR3: CASSLGGAGPSEQYF; V: TRBV7-6; J: TRBJ2-7; length: 15
CDR3: CASSQDQTRGYNEQFF; V: TRBV4-1; J: TRBJ2-1; length: 16
CDR3: CASTNPRSGDRGTTDTQYF; V: TRBV19; J: TRBJ2-3; length: 19
CDR3: CASKVDDYQPQHF; V: TRBV19; J: TRBJ1-5; length: 13
CDR3: CSVVQFANTGELFF; V: TRBV29-1; J: TRBJ2-2; length: 14
CDR3: CASSYSIEQGNTEAFF; V: TRBV6-5; J: TRBJ1-1; length: 16
CDR3: CASSDSTSSGANVLTF; V: TRBV6-4; J: TRBJ2-6; length: 16
CDR3: CASGLTPPGGSADTQYF; V: TRBV12-5; J: TRBJ2-3; length: 17
CDR3: CATSRPGGRNEQFF; V: TRBV15; J: TRBJ2-1; length: 14
CDR3: CASRLSWDRNQPQHF; V: TRBV27; J: TRBJ1-5; length: 15
CDR3: CASSVGLWNEQFF; V: TRBV9; J: TRBJ2-1; length: 13
CDR3: CAPLGGGTSGGGETQYF; V: TRBV7-2; J: TRBJ2-5; length: 17
CDR3: CASSLGQDNEQFF; V: TRBV7-7; J: TRBJ2-1; length: 13
CDR3: CASTYRDYTYNEQFF; V: TRBV9; J: TRBJ2-1; length: 15
CDR3: CASSDRGPQRDTGELFF; V: TRBV6-1; J: TRBJ2-2; length: 17
CDR3: CASSGSRRFSGNTIYF; V: TRBV14; J: TRBJ1-3; length: 16
CDR3: CATSRAQRDAHNEQFF; V: TRBV15; J: TRBJ2-1; length: 16
CDR3: CASSRVGVGEQYF; V: TRBV14; J: TRBJ2-7; length: 13
CDR3: CASSLGQSGDPYEQYF; V: TRBV5-4; J: TRBJ2-7; length: 16
CDR3: CASSFYAADEAFF; V: TRBV5-6; J: TRBJ1-1; length: 13
CDR3: CASSVTVAGDNEQFF; V: TRBV9; J: TRBJ2-1; length: 15
CDR3: CASSRTVPNEKLFF; V: TRBV18; J: TRBJ1-4; length: 14
CDR3: CASSDGQGAYSPLHF; V: TRBV10-2; J: TRBJ1-6; length: 15
CDR3: CSVARITGGAGEAFF; V: TRBV29-1; J: TRBJ1-1; length: 15
CDR3: CSVQVKNIQYF; V: TRBV29-1; J: TRBJ2-4; length: 11